This T cell receptor (beta chain) was captured by sequencing in a study of shared T cell receptors in the human thymus. Only in-frame clones appear in the TCRdb table, and some are missing; sequencing was by immunoSEQ multiplex PCR. The repertoire holds 600,000 to 900,000 clones, 80% to 90% seen once, with 0.0095% to 0.011% in the top ten. Germline V gives CDR1 LNHNV, CDR2 YYDKDF (reference sequence). With V trimmed by 1 base and J by 5 bases, 16 bases remained unmatched. This CDR3 spans 18 amino acids. The data were also submitted as part of a second study, on human thymus T cells. As reported in that work: Healthy Finnish infants having corrective surgery for congenital heart defects served as donors. During corrective heart surgery, resections were taken, and the thymus tissue came from them. Usage of V and J genes appeared biased in thymic and blood repertoires. A high degree of thymic repertoire overlap among unrelated individuals was reported in related research.

The source of this sequence is a girl in the first two years of life with a congenital heart defect. This sequence joins TRBV15 and TRBJ1-2; 7 bases map to TRBD1. Sequences were obtained from thymocytes. In DNA form, the CDR3 reads TGTGCCACCAGCAGAGGGTGGACAGGCGGGAGGGTAGGGTATGGCTACACCTTC. Protein product: CATSRGWTGGRVGYGYTF. Looking up the rest from reference TRBV15 and TRBJ1-2 gives the full variable domain: DAMVIQNPRYQVTQFGKPVTLSCSQTLNHNVMYWYQQKSSQAPKLLFHYYDKDFNNEADTPDNFQSRRPNTSFCFLDIRSPGLGDTAMYLCATSRGWTGGRVGYGYTFGSGTRLTVV.